This section outlines one T cell receptor (beta chain) sequence together with its context. The entry originates in a study of blood T cell repertoires in COVID-19. Study-wide context: The analysed material was cDNA or gDNA that came from T cells, B-cell-depleted T cells, or PBMCs.

As handled by the study authors: For nucleated cells, counts were estimated from reference gene primer amplification. The assay was immunoSEQ multiplex PCR, and TCRdb's table has in-frame clones only and misses some. That table supplies the V and J calls and clone size; D and trimming were determined from the DNA. The repertoire holds about 75,000 clones, with 75% to 90% as singletons. V lost 4 bases to trimming and J lost 4 bases; unmatched junction nucleotides: 13. This CDR3 has 17 residues. CDR1 and CDR2 (germline): LNHDA, SQIVND (reference sequence). J is TRBJ2-1 and V is TRBV19; TRBD2 aligns across 7 bases. The sample was peripheral blood. The receptor was isolated from a man at least 80 years old with COVID-19, enrolled during active disease. Here the CDR3 reads CASSKSSGLLRYNEQFF. The CDR3 DNA reads TGTGCCAGTAGTAAATCTAGCGGTCTACTTCGGTACAATGAGCAGTTCTTC.